This T cell receptor (beta chain) was sequenced during a study of T cell responses to AZD1222 COVID-19 vaccine. Study summary: Pooled in the analysis were second doses at about 4 or about 12 weeks.

Trimming shortened V by 0 bases and J by 0 bases, and 11 bases separated the two germline ends. Germline V gene data show CDR1 as LGHNA and CDR2 as YSLEER. CDR3 length: 16 residues. Whole-study findings and limits: Without day 14 samples, only post-peak T cell repertoires were studied. The study found vaccine-associated CD4 TCRs spanning spike, dominant at 160-218 and 743-854. Mostly white British, mostly female donors; authors suggested clonal diversity may be underestimated.

Sequencing was performed with immunoSEQ multiplex PCR; in TCRdb, only in-frame clones are kept and a portion is missing. Here the sample spans over 100,000 clones, 88% being singletons. Remarks on this clone: What it binds is unknown. This same CDR3 is encoded by further DNA sequences in the sample.

The chain couples TRBV4-3 to TRBJ1-2; D gene ambiguous. The sequencing used peripheral blood, collected on day 0 of AZD1222 vaccination. This TCR came from an adult in good health. CDR3 in DNA: TGCGCCAGCAGCCAAGATCTCGGTGGAACTAACTATGGCTACACCTTC. Translation: CASSQDLGGTNYGYTF.